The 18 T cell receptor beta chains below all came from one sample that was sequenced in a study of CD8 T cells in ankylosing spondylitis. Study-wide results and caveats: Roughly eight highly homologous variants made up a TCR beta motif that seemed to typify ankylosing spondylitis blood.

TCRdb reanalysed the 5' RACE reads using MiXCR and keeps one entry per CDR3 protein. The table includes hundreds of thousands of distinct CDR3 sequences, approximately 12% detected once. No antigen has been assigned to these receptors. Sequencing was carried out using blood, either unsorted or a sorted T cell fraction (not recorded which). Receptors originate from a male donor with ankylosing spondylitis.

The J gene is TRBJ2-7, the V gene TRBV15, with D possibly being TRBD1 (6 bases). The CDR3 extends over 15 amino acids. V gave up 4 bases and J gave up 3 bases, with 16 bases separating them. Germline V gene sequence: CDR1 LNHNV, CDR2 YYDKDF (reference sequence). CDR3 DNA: TGTGCCACCAGCAAGAACAGGGATCCCCTCTACGAGCAGTACTTC. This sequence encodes CATSKNRDPLYEQYF.

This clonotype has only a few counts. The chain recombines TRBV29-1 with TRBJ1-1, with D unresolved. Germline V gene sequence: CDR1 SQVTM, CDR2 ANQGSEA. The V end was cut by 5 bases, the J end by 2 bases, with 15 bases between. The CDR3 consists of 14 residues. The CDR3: CSVLFSVVNTEAFF. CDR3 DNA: TGCAGCGTTCTATTTTCCGTGGTTAACACTGAAGCTTTCTTT.

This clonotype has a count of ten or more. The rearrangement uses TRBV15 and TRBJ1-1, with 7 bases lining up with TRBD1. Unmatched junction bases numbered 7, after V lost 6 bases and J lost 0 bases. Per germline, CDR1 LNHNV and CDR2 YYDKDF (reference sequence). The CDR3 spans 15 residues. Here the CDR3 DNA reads TGTGCCACCAGAGACCCGGGACAGCTGAACACTGAAGCTTTCTTT. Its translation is CATRDPGQLNTEAFF.

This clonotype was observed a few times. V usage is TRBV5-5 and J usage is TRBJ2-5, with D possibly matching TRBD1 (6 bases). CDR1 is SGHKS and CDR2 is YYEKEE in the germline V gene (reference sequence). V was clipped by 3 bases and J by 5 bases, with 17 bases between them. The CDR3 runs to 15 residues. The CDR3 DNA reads TGTGCCAGCAGCTCCCGGGACATCGCAGGGGAGACCCAGTACTTC. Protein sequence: CASSSRDIAGETQYF.

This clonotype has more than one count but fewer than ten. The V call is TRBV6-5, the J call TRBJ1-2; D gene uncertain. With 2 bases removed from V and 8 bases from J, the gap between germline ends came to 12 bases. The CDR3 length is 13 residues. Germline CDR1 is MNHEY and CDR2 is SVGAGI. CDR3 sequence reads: CASSYRASDGYTF. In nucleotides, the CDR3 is TGTGCCAGCAGTTACAGGGCAAGTGACGGCTACACCTTC.

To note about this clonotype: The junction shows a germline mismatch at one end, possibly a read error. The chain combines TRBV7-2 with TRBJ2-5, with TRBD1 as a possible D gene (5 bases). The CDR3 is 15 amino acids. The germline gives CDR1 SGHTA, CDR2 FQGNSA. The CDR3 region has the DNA TGTGCCAGCACCTTACTTGGACATGACCAAGAGACCCAGTACTTC. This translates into CASTLLGHDQETQYF.

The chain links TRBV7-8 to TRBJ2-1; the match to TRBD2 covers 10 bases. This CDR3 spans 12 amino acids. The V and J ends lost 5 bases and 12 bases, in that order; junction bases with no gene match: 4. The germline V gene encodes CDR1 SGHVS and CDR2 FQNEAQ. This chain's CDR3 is CASSPGLAMQFF. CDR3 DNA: TGTGCCAGCAGCCCGGGACTAGCGATGCAGTTCTTC.

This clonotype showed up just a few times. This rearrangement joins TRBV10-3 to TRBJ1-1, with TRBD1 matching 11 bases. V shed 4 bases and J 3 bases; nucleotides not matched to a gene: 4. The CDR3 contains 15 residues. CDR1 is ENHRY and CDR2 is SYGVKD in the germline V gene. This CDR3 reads CAISAGTGGYTEAFF. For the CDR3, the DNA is TGTGCCATCAGTGCCGGGACAGGGGGTTACACTGAAGCTTTCTTT.

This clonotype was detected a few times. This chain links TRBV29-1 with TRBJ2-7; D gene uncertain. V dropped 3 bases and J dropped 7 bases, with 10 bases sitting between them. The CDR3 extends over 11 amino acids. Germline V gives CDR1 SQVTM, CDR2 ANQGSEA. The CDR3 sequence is CSVEVTREQYF. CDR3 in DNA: TGCAGCGTTGAGGTTACACGGGAGCAGTACTTC.

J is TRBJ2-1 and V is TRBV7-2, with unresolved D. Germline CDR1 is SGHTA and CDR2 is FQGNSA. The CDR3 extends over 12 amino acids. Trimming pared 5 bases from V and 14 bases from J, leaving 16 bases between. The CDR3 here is CASSAPGPEEFF. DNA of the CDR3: TGTGCCAGCAGCGCGCCGGGTCCCGAAGAGTTCTTC.

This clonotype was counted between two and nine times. This CDR3 reads CASSLDGQGVQPQHF. CDR3 in DNA: TGCGCCAGCAGCTTGGATGGGCAGGGGGTCCAGCCCCAGCATTTT. The V gene is TRBV5-1, the J gene TRBJ1-5; 7 bases line up with TRBD1. The CDR3 runs to 15 residues. The germline CDR1 and CDR2 sequences are SGHRS and YFSETQ. Trimming removed 0 bases from V and 7 bases from J; junction bases left unmatched: 7. Using reference TRBV5-1 and TRBJ1-5 for the parts outside the CDR3, the full variable domain is KAGVTQTPRYLIKTRGQQVTLSCSPISGHRSVSWYQQTPGQGLQFLFEYFSETQRNKGNFPGRFSGRQFSNSRSEMNVSTLELGDSALYLCASSLDGQGVQPQHFGDGTRLSIL.

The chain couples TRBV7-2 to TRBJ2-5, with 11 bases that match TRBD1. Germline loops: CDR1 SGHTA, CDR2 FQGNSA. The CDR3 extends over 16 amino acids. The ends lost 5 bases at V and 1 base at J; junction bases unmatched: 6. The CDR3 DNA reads TGTGCCAGCAGCCCATGGACAGGGGGCGGCCAAGAGACCCAGTACTTC. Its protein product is CASSPWTGGGQETQYF.

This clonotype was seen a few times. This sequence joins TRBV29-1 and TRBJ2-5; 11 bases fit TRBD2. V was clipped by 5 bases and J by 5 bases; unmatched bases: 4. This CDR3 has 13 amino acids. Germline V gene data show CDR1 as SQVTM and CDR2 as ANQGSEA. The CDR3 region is CSVPGLAVETQYF. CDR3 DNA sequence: TGCAGCGTTCCGGGACTAGCGGTGGAGACCCAGTACTTC.

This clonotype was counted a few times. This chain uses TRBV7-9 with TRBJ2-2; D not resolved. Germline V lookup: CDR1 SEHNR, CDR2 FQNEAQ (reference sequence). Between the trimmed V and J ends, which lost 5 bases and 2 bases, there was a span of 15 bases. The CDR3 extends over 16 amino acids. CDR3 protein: CASSLILGRNTGELFF. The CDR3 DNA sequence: TGTGCCAGCAGCCTTATCTTGGGCCGTAACACCGGGGAGCTGTTTTTT.

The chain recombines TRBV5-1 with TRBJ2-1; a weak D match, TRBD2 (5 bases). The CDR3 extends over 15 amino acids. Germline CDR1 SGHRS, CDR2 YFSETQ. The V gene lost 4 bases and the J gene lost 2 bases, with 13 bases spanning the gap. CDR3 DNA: TGCGCCAGCAGCCGCAGAGGACTCCCCTACAATGAGCAGTTCTTC. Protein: CASSRRGLPYNEQFF.

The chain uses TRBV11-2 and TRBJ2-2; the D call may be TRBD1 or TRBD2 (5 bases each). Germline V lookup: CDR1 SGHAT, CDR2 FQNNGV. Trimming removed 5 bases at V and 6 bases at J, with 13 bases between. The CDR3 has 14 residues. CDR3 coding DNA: TGTGCCAGCAGCCCCGCTAGGGGAGCCGGGGAGCTGTTTTTT. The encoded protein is CASSPARGAGELFF. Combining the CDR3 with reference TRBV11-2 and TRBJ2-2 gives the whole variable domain EAGVAQSPRYKIIEKRQSVAFWCNPISGHATLYWYQQILGQGPKLLIQFQNNGVVDDSQLPKDRFSAERLKGVDSTLKIQPAKLEDSAVYLCASSPARGAGELFFGEGSRLTVL.

The CDR3 is CASSLGLGANEQFF. In DNA form, the CDR3 reads TGTGCCAGCAGTTTAGGGTTAGGGGCCAATGAGCAGTTCTTC. The V and J genes are TRBV12-3 or TRBV12-4 and TRBJ2-1, with TRBD1 as a possible D gene (5 bases). This CDR3 has 14 residues. Trimming cost V 1 base and J 6 bases, with 10 bases left between them.

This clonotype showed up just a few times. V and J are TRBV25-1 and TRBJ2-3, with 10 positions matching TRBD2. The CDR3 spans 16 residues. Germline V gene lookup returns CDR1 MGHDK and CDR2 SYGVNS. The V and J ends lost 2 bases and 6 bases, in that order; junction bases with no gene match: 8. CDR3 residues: CASSESGRDSGDTQYF. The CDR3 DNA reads TGTGCCAGCAGTGAAAGCGGGAGGGATAGTGGGGATACGCAGTATTTT.